Following are 21 T cell receptor beta chains from one sample sequenced in a study of T cell repertoires in cytomegalovirus infection. TCRdb reprocessed the reads via MiXCR and lists one record per CDR3 protein. The sample holds approximately 1,000,000 distinct CDR3 sequences, approximately 32% seen once. These receptors' targets are unknown. The sample in question was cultured CD8+ T cells from PBMCs, obtained from culture after CMV antigen stimulation. The receptors were sampled from a human donor in good health (CMV status not recorded). Some clones in this sample may be carry-over from other donors' samples.

A few counts support this clonotype. The chain couples TRBV7-9 to TRBJ2-1; 7 bases agree with TRBD1. V lost 5 bases and J lost 9; bases outside the gene matches: 10. The germline gives CDR1 SEHNR, CDR2 FQNEAQ (reference sequence). This CDR3 region has 14 residues. CDR3 amino acids: CASSTSQGWVEQFF. CDR3 DNA: TGTGCCAGCAGCACCTCACAGGGGTGGGTTGAGCAGTTCTTC.

This chain joins TRBV6-6 and TRBJ1-3; a possible D gene is TRBD1 (5 bases). The CDR3 length is 16 residues. Germline V lookup: CDR1 MNHNY, CDR2 SVGAGI (reference sequence). The V and J ends lost 6 bases and 0 bases respectively, with 15 bases between them. CDR3 sequence reads: CASSSTDYISGNTIYF. The CDR3 nucleotides read TGTGCCAGCAGCTCGACAGACTATATCTCTGGAAACACCATATATTTT.

The table lists this clonotype with many counts. The chain has TRBV7-8 and TRBJ2-7; D is possibly TRBD1 or TRBD2 (7 bases each). Germline CDR1 is SGHVS and CDR2 is FQNEAQ. This CDR3 has 17 amino acids. V dropped 0 bases and J dropped 1 base, with 16 bases sitting between them. Here the CDR3 reads CASSLAGGTAKSYEQYF. CDR3 DNA sequence: TGTGCCAGCAGCTTAGCGGGAGGGACAGCCAAGTCCTACGAGCAGTACTTC.

The V call is TRBV5-6, the J call TRBJ2-1, with D possibly being TRBD1 (5 bases). This CDR3 comprises 14 residues. Trimming took 0 bases from V and 5 from J, leaving 9 bases between them. Germline-derived CDR1 and CDR2 are SGHDT and YYEEEE. CDR3 residues: CASSLDRPDNEQFF. The DNA of the CDR3 is TGTGCCAGCAGCTTGGACAGGCCGGACAATGAGCAGTTCTTC.

This chain joins TRBV7-9 and TRBJ2-7; 7 positions agree with TRBD1. The V and J ends lost 6 bases and 6 bases, in that order; junction bases with no gene match: 11. Germline loops: CDR1 SEHNR, CDR2 FQNEAQ (reference sequence). This CDR3 contains 14 residues. CDR3 region: CASRGQGVPLEQYV. The CDR3 region has the DNA TGTGCCAGCAGAGGTCAGGGGGTCCCGCTCGAGCAGTACGTC.

Only a few counts were recorded for this clonotype. In DNA form, the CDR3 reads TGTGCCAGCAGTGGGTATGATTCGAACACCGGGGAGCTGTTTTTT. Protein: CASSGYDSNTGELFF. This chain links TRBV12-3 or TRBV12-4 with TRBJ2-2; D gene ambiguous. The CDR3 runs to 15 residues. V lost 5 bases, J lost 0 bases, and 10 bases lay in between.

This clonotype was seen more than once but under ten times. The genes are TRBV12-5 and TRBJ2-1, with 8 bases lining up with TRBD1. The V gene end was trimmed by 0 bases and the J gene end by 3 bases; junction bases not matched to a gene: 10. Per germline, CDR1 LGHNT and CDR2 FRNRAP. The CDR3 runs to 18 residues. In DNA form, the CDR3 reads TGTGCTAGTGGTTTGGTAGACTTGACAGGGGTTAACTACAATGAGCAGTTCTTC. Translated: CASGLVDLTGVNYNEQFF.

The chain carries TRBV7-9 and TRBJ1-4; D is ambiguous. Germline assignment: CDR1 SEHNR and CDR2 FQNEAQ (reference sequence). The CDR3 length is 12 residues. Trimming took 10 bases from V and 6 from J, leaving 12 bases between them. CDR3 loop: CATGPGDEKLFF. The CDR3 DNA reads as TGTGCCACGGGCCCCGGGGATGAAAAACTGTTTTTT.

This chain uses TRBV19 with TRBJ2-1, with 9 positions matching TRBD1. V lost 10 bases to trimming and J lost 1 base; unmatched junction nucleotides: 11. Germline V gene data show CDR1 as LNHDA and CDR2 as SQIVND (reference sequence). This CDR3 is 16 amino acids long. The CDR3 DNA follows: TGTGCCACCCGACGGGGGACAGGGCGGTCCTACAATGAGCAGTTCTTC. Protein product: CATRRGTGRSYNEQFF.

The chain links TRBV6-6 to TRBJ2-1; TRBD2 matches at 12 bases. The CDR3 loop spans 13 amino acids. Germline V lookup: CDR1 MNHNY, CDR2 SVGAGI (reference sequence). V lost 6 bases, J lost 9 bases, and 3 bases stayed unmatched. The CDR3 protein is CASRASGGAEQFF. The CDR3 DNA is TGTGCCAGCAGGGCTAGCGGGGGGGCTGAGCAGTTCTTC.

V and J are TRBV9 and TRBJ2-1, with D perhaps matching TRBD1 (5 bases). Per the germline V gene, CDR1 is SGDLS and CDR2 is YYNGEE. This CDR3 comprises 13 residues. Trimming shortened V by 2 bases and J by 7 bases, and 10 bases separated the two germline ends. The CDR3 DNA follows: TGTGCCAGCAGCGTCGACAGAATAAATGAGCAGTTCTTC. Amino acids: CASSVDRINEQFF.

This clonotype was picked up a small number of times. The chain recombines TRBV6-2 or TRBV6-3 with TRBJ2-2, with D unresolved. With 7 bases removed from V and 4 bases from J, the gap between germline ends came to 10 bases. Germline V gives CDR1 MNHEY, CDR2 SVGEGT. The CDR3 consists of 13 residues. CDR3 coding DNA: TGTGCCAGCAATACAGAACCCACCGGGGAGCTGTTTTTT. This gives the protein CASNTEPTGELFF.

About this clonotype: An end of the junction does not agree with germline; a read error may underlie this. The chain combines TRBV27 with TRBJ1-6; D remains ambiguous. This CDR3 is 13 amino acids long. Looked up from germline, CDR1 is MNHEY and CDR2 is SMNVEV (reference sequence). The CDR3 protein is CVSGKGDNSPLHF. In DNA, the CDR3 is TGTGTCAGCGGGAAGGGAGACAATTCACCCCTCCACTTT.

CDR3 loop: CAISERERNEQFF. CDR3 bases: TGTGCCATCAGCGAGAGGGAACGCAATGAGCAGTTCTTC. This sequence joins TRBV10-3 and TRBJ2-1; the D gene is possibly TRBD2 (5 bases). With 6 bases removed from V and 6 bases from J, the gap between germline ends came to 12 bases. Looked up from germline, CDR1 is ENHRY and CDR2 is SYGVKD. This CDR3 spans 13 amino acids.

The V and J genes are TRBV4-3 and TRBJ2-1, with D possibly TRBD1 on 5 matching bases. Germline CDR1 reads LGHNA; CDR2 reads YSLEER. V was clipped by 3 bases and J by 3 bases, with 12 bases between them. The CDR3 spans 15 residues. The chain's CDR3 is CASSHKPDSYNEQFF. In DNA form, the CDR3 reads TGCGCCAGCAGCCATAAACCTGACAGCTACAATGAGCAGTTCTTC.

This clonotype showed up just a few times. The chain carries TRBV7-9 and TRBJ2-3; TRBD2 is a possible D gene (7 bases). Trimming shortened V by 1 base and J by 1 base, and 15 bases separated the two germline ends. The germline CDR1 and CDR2 sequences are SEHNR and FQNEAQ (reference sequence). The CDR3 runs to 17 residues. The CDR3 DNA reads as TGTGCCAGCAGCTTAGTGCGGGGGCCATTCCGCACAGATACGCAGTATTTT. Its protein product is CASSLVRGPFRTDTQYF.

Details on this clonotype: The junction shows a germline mismatch at one end, possibly a read error. This chain uses TRBV24-1 with TRBJ2-1; TRBD1 aligns across 10 bases. The CDR3 has 14 residues. Looked up from germline, CDR1 is KGHDR and CDR2 is SFDVKD. CDR3 nucleotide sequence: TGTGCCTCCAGTATTAGACAGGGGGCAAGGGAGCAGTTCTTC. Amino acid sequence: CASSIRQGAREQFF.

The chain has TRBV12-3 or TRBV12-4 and TRBJ1-5; the D is unclear. The CDR3 runs to 15 residues. With 2 bases removed from V and 0 bases from J, the gap between germline ends came to 8 bases. The CDR3 is CASSLHVDSNQPQHF. Here the CDR3 DNA reads TGTGCCAGCAGTTTACATGTGGATAGCAATCAGCCCCAGCATTTT.

This clonotype showed up just a few times. This sequence joins TRBV7-2 and TRBJ2-7, with D perhaps given as TRBD1 or TRBD2 (5 bases each). Looked up from germline, CDR1 is SGHTA and CDR2 is FQGNSA. The ends were cut back, 5 bases at V and 7 bases at J, with 12 bases in the middle. CDR3 size: 12 residues. CDR3 nucleotide sequence: TGTGCCAGCAGCGCGAGGGGTTGGGAGCAGTACGTC. This translates into CASSARGWEQYV.

There are many counts of this clonotype. The chain uses TRBV7-2 and TRBJ2-1; 12 bases are a match to TRBD1. Germline V gene lookup returns CDR1 SGHTA and CDR2 FQGNSA. The J segment lost 10 bases and the V segment lost 0 bases, leaving 4 bases of the junction unmatched. The CDR3 runs 15 residues. This CDR3 reads CASSLAGQGALEQFF. Written as DNA, the CDR3 is TGTGCCAGCAGCTTAGCGGGACAGGGGGCCTTGGAGCAGTTCTTC.

This clonotype turned up a few times. The chain uses TRBV4-3 and TRBJ1-2; tentatively, D is TRBD1 (5 bases). The length of the CDR3 is 15 residues. CDR1 is LGHNA and CDR2 is YSLEER in the germline V gene. Trimming stripped 0 bases from V and 0 bases from J, with 8 bases between. This chain's CDR3 is CASSQEDSSNYGYTF. CDR3 sequence (DNA): TGCGCCAGCAGCCAAGAAGACAGCTCTAACTATGGCTACACCTTC.